This T cell receptor (beta chain) was profiled in a study of control samples from healthy donors and cancer patients. Trimming stripped 5 bases from V and 1 base from J, with 9 bases between. The CDR3 contains 14 residues. Germline CDR1 and CDR2: SGHNT and YYREEE (reference sequence). The data were produced by immunoSEQ multiplex PCR, yet TCRdb's version contains in-frame clones alone and is incomplete. The record lists 150,000 to 200,000 clones, of which the ten most abundant hold 2% to 2.5%. The receptor was isolated from a woman in her 30s in good health. This chain uses TRBV5-4 with TRBJ1-4; the D is unclear. The sequenced sample was blood. The CDR3: CASSPAGTNEKLFF. CDR3 nucleotides: TGTGCCAGCAGTCCAGCAGGAACTAATGAAAAACTGTTTTTT.